This T cell receptor beta chain was identified during a study of OX40 agonist ivuxolimab in advanced cancers. The study, taken as a whole, reports: On average, CD8+ T cells showed a greater number of expanded clones than CD4+. It was not determined which antigens were specifically recognized by the peripheral T cells that had undergone clonal expansion. The study observed clonal expansion of CD4+ and CD8+ blood T cells by week 6 at 0.1 to 3.0 mg/kg.

Clones were read by immunoSEQ multiplex PCR, and TCRdb kept only the in-frame ones, dropping some. Counted here are about 21,000 clones, about 83% occurring once; the ten biggest clones make up 37%. A word on this clone: Its antigen is unidentified.

The CDR3 runs to 16 residues. The germline gives CDR1 MNHNY, CDR2 SVGAGI (reference sequence). J gave up 7 bases and V 6 bases, and 12 bases lay outside the gene matches. The cohort excluded patients with autoimmune disease history or systemic immunosuppression. The sequencing here drew on CD4+ or CD8+ T cells sorted from blood, taken in a trial of the OX40 agonist ivuxolimab. The chain employs TRBV6-6 and TRBJ1-6; 7 bases match TRBD1. This receptor was taken from an adult with an advanced solid tumor such as melanoma, head and neck, liver or kidney cancer. CDR3 bases: TGTGCCAGCAGGCATCCCGGGACAGACACCAATTCACCCCTCCACTTT. Protein: CASRHPGTDTNSPLHF.